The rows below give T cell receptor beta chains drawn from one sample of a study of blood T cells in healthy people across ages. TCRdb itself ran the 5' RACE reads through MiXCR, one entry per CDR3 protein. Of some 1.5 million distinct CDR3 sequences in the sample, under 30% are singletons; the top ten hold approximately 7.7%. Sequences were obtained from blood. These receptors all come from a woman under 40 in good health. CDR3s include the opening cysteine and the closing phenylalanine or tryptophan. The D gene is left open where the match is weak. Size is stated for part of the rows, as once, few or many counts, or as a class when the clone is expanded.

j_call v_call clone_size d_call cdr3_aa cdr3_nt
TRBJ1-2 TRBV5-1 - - CASSLEERMKDGYTF TGCGCCAGCAGCTTGGAAGAAAGAATGAAGGACGGCTACACCTTC
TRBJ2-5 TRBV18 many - CASSPVETQYF TGTGCCAGCTCACCAGTCGAGACCCAGTACTTC
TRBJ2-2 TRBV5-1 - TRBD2 CASSLVATSGGANTGELFF TGCGCCAGCAGCTTGGTAGCGACTAGCGGGGGAGCGAACACCGGGGAGCTGTTTTTT
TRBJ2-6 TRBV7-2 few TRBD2 CASSPRGLAGGSGANVLTF TGTGCCAGCAGCCCCCGGGGACTAGCGGGAGGCTCTGGGGCCAACGTCCTGACTTTC
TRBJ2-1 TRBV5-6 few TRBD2 CASSSLYRGGLEQFF TGTGCCAGCAGCAGCCTTTATCGGGGGGGCTTGGAGCAGTTCTTC
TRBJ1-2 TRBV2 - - CASSEDSGRRNGYTF TGTGCCAGCAGTGAAGATTCAGGGAGGAGGAATGGCTACACCTTC
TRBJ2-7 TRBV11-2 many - CASSPQGLDEQYF TGTGCCAGCAGCCCGCAGGGGCTCGACGAGCAGTACTTC
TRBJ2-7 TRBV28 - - CASSFVGGTGEQYF TGTGCCAGCAGTTTCGTTGGAGGGACTGGCGAGCAGTACTTC
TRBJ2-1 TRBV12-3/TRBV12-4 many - CASSLFAEQFF TGTGCCAGCAGTTTGTTCGCTGAGCAGTTCTTC
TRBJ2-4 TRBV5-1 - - CASSSAPLQADIQYF TGCGCCAGCAGCTCGGCCCCCCTACAGGCGGACATTCAGTACTTC
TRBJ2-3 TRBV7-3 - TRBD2 CAGSLTNSGNTDTQYF TGTGCCGGCAGCTTAACGAACAGCGGGAACACAGATACGCAGTATTTT
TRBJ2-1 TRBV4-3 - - CASSQDLSGVDEQFF TGCGCCAGCAGCCAAGATCTTTCGGGAGTGGATGAGCAGTTCTTC
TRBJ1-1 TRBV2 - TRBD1 CASRLRTGVSPTNTEAFF TGTGCCAGCAGACTTCGGACAGGGGTTTCCCCTACGAACACTGAAGCTTTCTTT
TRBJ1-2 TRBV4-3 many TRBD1 CASSQGQGLGYGYTF TGCGCCAGCAGCCAAGGACAGGGGCTGGGCTATGGCTACACCTTC
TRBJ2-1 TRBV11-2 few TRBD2 CASSLRLAGQGNEQFF TGTGCCAGCAGCTTAAGGCTAGCGGGGCAAGGTAATGAGCAGTTCTTC
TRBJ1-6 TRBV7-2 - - CASRGGGLGRNSPLHF TGTGCCAGCAGGGGCGGGGGGCTCGGACGTAATTCACCCCTCCACTTT
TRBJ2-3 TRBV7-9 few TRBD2 CASSRGLAGQTSTDTQYF TGTGCCAGCAGCAGGGGACTAGCGGGTCAGACTAGCACAGATACGCAGTATTTT
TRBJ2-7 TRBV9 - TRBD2 CASSVASSGANYEQYF TGTGCCAGCAGCGTAGCTTCTAGCGGGGCCAACTACGAGCAGTACTTC